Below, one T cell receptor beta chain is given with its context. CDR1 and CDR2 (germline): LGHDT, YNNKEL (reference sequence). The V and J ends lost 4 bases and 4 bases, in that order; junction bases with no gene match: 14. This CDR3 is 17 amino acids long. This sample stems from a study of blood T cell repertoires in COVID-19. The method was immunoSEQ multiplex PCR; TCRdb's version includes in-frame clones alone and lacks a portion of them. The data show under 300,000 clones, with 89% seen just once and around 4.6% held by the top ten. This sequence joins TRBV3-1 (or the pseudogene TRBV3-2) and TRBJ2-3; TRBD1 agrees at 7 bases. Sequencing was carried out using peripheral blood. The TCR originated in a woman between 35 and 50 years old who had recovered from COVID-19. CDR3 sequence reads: CASSPTTGTAVSDTQYF. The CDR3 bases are TGTGCCAGCAGCCCGACAACCGGGACAGCCGTCTCAGATACGCAGTATTTT.